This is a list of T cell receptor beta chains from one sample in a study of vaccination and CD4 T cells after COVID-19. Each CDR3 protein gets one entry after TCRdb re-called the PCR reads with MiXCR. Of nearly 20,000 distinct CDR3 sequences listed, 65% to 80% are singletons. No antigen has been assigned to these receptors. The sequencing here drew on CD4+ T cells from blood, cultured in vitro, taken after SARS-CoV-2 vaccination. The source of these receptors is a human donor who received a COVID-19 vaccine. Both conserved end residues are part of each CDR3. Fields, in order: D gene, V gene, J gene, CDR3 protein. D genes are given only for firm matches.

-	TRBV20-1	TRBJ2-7	CSVGVVYEQYF
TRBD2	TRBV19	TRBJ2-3	CASTGLAGTDTQYF
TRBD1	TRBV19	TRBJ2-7	CASSTSTGSSYEQYF
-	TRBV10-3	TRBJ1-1	CAISEFKGVAMNTEAFF
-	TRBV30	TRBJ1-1	CAWRWAAMNTEAFF
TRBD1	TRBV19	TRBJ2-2	CASSTSTGPNTGELFF
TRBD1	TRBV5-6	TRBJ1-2	CASSFGQGPYGYTF
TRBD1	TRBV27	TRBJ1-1	CASNAYPRPTGSSEAFF
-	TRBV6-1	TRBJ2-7	CASSEGGWRAYEQYF
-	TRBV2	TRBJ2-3	CASKISTDTQYF
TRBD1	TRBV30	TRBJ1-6	CAWSSEGASYNSPLHF
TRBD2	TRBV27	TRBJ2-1	CASSFPGLAGLVNEQFF
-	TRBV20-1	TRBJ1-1	CSARELFKIGEAFF
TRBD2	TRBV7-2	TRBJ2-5	CASSRTSGVQETQYF
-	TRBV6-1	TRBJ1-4	CASSEGVTNEKLFF
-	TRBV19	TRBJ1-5	CASSKGGGNQPQHF
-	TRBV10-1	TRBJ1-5	CASSELETRGFSNQPQHF
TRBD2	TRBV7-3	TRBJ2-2	CASSLGSGGALSGELFF
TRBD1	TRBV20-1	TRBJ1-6	CSAPNTGDNSPLHF
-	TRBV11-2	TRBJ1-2	CASSLNYGYTF
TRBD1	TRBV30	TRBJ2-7	CAWNRDRGGEQYF
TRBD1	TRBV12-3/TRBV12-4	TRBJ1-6	CASSLGDRDSPLHF
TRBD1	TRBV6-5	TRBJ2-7	CASSSVKTGSSYEQYF
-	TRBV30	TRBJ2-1	CAWNGEIGYNEQFF
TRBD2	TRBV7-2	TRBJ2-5	CASSLYLASGGVKETQYF
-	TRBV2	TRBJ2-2	CASSGEGVGTGELFF
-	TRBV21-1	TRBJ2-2	CATCQQVWTAGELFF
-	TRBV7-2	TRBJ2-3	CASSLRGTSTDTQYF
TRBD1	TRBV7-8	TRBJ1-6	CASSSTGLDSPLHF
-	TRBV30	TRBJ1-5	CAWSPDSYKRSSNQPQHF
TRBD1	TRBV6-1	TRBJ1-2	CASSVFRGQGDYGYTF
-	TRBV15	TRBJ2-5	CATSRDYSAGAQYF
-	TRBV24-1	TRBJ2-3	CATSDLGADTQYF
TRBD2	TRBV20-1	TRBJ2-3	CSAPGLAGDTDTQYF
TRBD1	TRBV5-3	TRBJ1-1	CARSLPPGTVNTEAFF
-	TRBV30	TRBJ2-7	CAWSYSYEQYF
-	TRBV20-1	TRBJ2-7	CSARDAARGGTSYEQYF
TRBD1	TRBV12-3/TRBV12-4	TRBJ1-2	CASSPGWEGAYGYTF
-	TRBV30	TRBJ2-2	CAWSVRNTGELFF
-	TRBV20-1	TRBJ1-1	CSAADGMNTEAFF
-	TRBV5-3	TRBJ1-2	CASKKGSYRSLTSNYGYTF
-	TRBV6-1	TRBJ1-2	CASRARDLTNYGYTF
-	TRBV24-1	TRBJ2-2	CATTPSSPAGELFF
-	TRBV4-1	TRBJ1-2	CASSQETGANYGYTF
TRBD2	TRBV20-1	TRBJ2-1	CSARQTSGGAWEQFF